The following is a T cell receptor (beta chain) sequence with its context. This sample was included in a study of blood T cell repertoires in COVID-19. On the study more broadly: Samples came from the United States, Italy and Spain, spanning acute and convalescent COVID-19. T cells, B-cell-depleted T cells, or PBMCs provided the cDNA or gDNA that served as material.

In the source study's methods: Nucleated cell number was recorded as an estimate derived from reference gene primer amplification. Repertoires were generated with immunoSEQ multiplex PCR, while TCRdb's copy carries only in-frame clones and drops some. V, J and clone size reflect that table, while D and trimming were determined from the DNA. The sample yields 20,000 to 30,000 clones, 85% to 90% seen once. V was clipped by 4 bases and J by 1 base, with 15 bases between them. Germline V CDR1 and CDR2: SGHRS, YFSETQ. This CDR3 is 17 amino acids long. Sequenced material: peripheral blood. The chain combines TRBV5-1 with TRBJ2-6; D is ambiguous. The sequence derives from a woman aged 80 or older with acute or convalescent COVID-19. This chain's CDR3 is CASSLLQTISGANVLTF. The CDR3 DNA reads TGCGCCAGCAGCCTGCTCCAGACAATTTCTGGGGCCAACGTCCTGACTTTC.